One sample yielded the 8 T cell receptor beta chains listed below, sequenced in a study of shared clonotypes between healthy human individuals (dated by TCRdb to the early 2020s). CD8 naive samples consisted of CD45RO-negative cells that were positively selected for CCR7, yielding a CD45RA+CCR7+ population without TemRA cells. The library was produced with the immunoSEQ multiplex PCR assay. TCRdb retrieved this table from immuneACCESS and kept in-frame rearrangements only. Not all clones are present; in checked studies, unresolved V genes account for under half, and no reason is known for the remainder. In all, the sample holds about 2 million clones, and approximately 95% of those were seen once. The ten largest clones represent 0.9% to 1.3% of the sample. The sequenced material came from naive CD8+ T cells sorted from blood. In the paper's terms, the cell subset or site label means: CD45RA+CCR7+. These receptor sequences come from a young man in good health.

This clone was seen a single time. V and J are TRBV2 and TRBJ2-7, with 7 bases matching TRBD1. The V and J ends lost 4 bases and 5 bases, in that order; junction bases with no gene match: 5. The CDR3 loop spans 13 amino acids. Germline V gene sequence: CDR1 SNHLY, CDR2 FYNNEI. The DNA of the CDR3 is TGTGCCAGCAGTGGAGACAGGGTCCACGAGCAGTACTTC. Its protein product is CASSGDRVHEQYF.

The chain carries TRBV7-9 and TRBJ1-2; 7 bases fit TRBD1. The germline gives CDR1 SEHNR, CDR2 FQNEAQ (reference sequence). With 0 bases clipped from V and 7 bases from J, the junction kept 5 bases outside the gene matches. The CDR3 is 14 residues long. CDR3 sequence (DNA): TGTGCCAGCAGCTTAGCGCGGGACAGACTTGGCTACACCTTC. Its protein product is CASSLARDRLGYTF.

The chain recombines TRBV28 with TRBJ2-1; 10 nucleotides agree with TRBD1. In germline, CDR1 is MDHEN, CDR2 SYDVKM. This CDR3 is 20 amino acids long. J lost 2 bases, V lost 2 bases, and 15 bases had no gene match. CDR3 loop: CASSLRTGGSFNLPYNEQFF. The DNA for the CDR3 is TGTGCCAGCAGTTTAAGGACAGGGGGTAGCTTCAACCTTCCCTACAATGAGCAGTTCTTC.

The chain couples TRBV7-9 to TRBJ2-3; D is undetermined. This CDR3 has 15 residues. V lost 5 bases and J 0 bases, leaving 12 bases between the germline ends. Germline loops: CDR1 SEHNR, CDR2 FQNEAQ (reference sequence). The CDR3 protein is CASSPKIASTDTQYF. Here the CDR3 DNA reads TGTGCCAGCAGCCCAAAGATCGCGAGCACAGATACGCAGTATTTT.

This clone has a single count. J is TRBJ2-1 and V is TRBV5-6; D remains unclear. CDR1 and CDR2 (germline): SGHDT, YYEEEE. Trimming took off 2 bases at V and 7 bases at J, with 7 bases between the two ends. There are 12 residues in the CDR3. The CDR3, as DNA: TGTGCCAGCAGCTTCGGTATAAATGAGCAGTTCTTC. It translates to CASSFGINEQFF.

The CDR3, as DNA: TGTGCCAGCAGCTCCCCGGGACAGGGGAAGAACACTGAAGCTTTCTTT. Translating it yields CASSSPGQGKNTEAFF. The chain has TRBV11-2 and TRBJ1-1, with 10 bases identical to TRBD1. The junction had 6 bases not matched to a gene; V was cut back by 4 bases and J by 1 base. Looked up from germline, CDR1 is SGHAT and CDR2 is FQNNGV. This CDR3 spans 16 amino acids.

The chain joins TRBV25-1 to TRBJ1-1, with D perhaps matching TRBD1 (6 bases). V lost 6 bases and J lost 2, with 13 bases in between. Germline lookup yields CDR1 MGHDK and CDR2 SYGVNS. The CDR3 length is 14 residues. The CDR3, as DNA: TGTGCCAGCAGGGAAGGGGGGGGTAACACTGAAGCTTTCTTT. It yields the protein CASREGGGNTEAFF.

This clone came up once. Within the sample, other DNA sequences also encode this same CDR3. This chain uses TRBV11-2 with TRBJ2-7; the D is unclear. CDR1 and CDR2 from the germline V gene are SGHAT and FQNNGV. The CDR3 sequence is 14 residues long. The germline V and J ends were trimmed by 1 base and 2 bases, with 9 bases remaining between them. The CDR3 region is CASSLAGPTYEQYF. The CDR3, as DNA: TGTGCCAGCAGCTTAGCGGGCCCTACCTACGAGCAGTACTTC.